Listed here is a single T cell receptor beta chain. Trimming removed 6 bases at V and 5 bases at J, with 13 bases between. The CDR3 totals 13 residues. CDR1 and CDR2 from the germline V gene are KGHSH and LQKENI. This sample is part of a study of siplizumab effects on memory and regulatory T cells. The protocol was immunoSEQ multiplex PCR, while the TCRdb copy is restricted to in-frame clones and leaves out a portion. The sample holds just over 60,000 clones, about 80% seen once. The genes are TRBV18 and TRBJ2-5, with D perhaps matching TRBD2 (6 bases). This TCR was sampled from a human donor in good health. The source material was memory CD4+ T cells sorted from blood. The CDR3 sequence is CASSPIAAETQYF. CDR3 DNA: TGTGCCAGCTCGCCGATAGCGGCTGAGACCCAGTACTTC. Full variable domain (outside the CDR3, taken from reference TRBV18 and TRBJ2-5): NAGVMQNPRHLVRRRGQEARLRCSPMKGHSHVYWYRQLPEEGLKFMVYLQKENIIDESGMPKERFSAEFPKEGPSILRIQQVVRGDSAAYFCASSPIAAETQYFGPGTRLLVL.